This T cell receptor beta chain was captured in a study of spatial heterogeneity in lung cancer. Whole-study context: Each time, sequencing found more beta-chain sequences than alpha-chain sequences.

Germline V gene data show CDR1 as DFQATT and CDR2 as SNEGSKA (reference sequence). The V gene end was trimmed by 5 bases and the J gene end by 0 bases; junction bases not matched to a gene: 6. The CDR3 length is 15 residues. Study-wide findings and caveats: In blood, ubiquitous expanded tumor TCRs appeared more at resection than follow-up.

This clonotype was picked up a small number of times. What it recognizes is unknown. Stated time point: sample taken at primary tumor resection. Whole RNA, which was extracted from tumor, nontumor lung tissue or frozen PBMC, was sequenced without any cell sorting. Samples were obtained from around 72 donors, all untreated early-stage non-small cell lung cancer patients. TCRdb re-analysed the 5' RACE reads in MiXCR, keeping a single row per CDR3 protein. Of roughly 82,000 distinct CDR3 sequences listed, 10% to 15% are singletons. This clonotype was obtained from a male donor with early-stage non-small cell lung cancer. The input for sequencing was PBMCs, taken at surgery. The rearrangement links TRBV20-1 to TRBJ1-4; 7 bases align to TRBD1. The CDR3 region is CSAGTGDATNEKLFF. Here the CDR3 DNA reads TGCAGTGCTGGCACAGGGGACGCAACTAATGAAAAACTGTTTTTT.